This TCR beta chain is drawn from a study of human versus mouse CDR3 diversity and MHC coevolution. Data came from immunoSEQ multiplex PCR; TCRdb stores just in-frame clones and leaves some out. The table shows tens of thousands of clones, with roughly 94% occurring only once. Germline CDR1 SGHNT, CDR2 YYREEE (reference sequence). The CDR3 consists of 15 residues. With V trimmed by 0 bases and J by 5 bases, 5 bases remained unmatched. The sequence derives from a person in their sixties or seventies in good health. Sequences were obtained from naive CD4+ T cells from blood. Subset noted: CD45RO-negative CD62L-positive naive CD4 T cells. The chain employs TRBV5-4 and TRBJ2-5; 9 bases fit TRBD1. The CDR3, as DNA: TGTGCCAGCAGCTTGGGGGACAGGGTGAGGGAGACCCAGTACTTC. Its protein product is CASSLGDRVRETQYF.